This TCR beta chain was recovered during a study of T cell changes during pregnancy in multiple sclerosis. The CDR3 sequence is 15 residues long. V lost 6 bases, J lost 0 bases, and 12 bases lay in between. Germline V gene data show CDR1 as MNHEY and CDR2 as SMNVEV (reference sequence). The data were produced by immunoSEQ multiplex PCR, yet TCRdb's version contains in-frame clones alone and is incomplete. The profile covers more than 95,000 clones, with 85% to 95% appearing a single time and less than 1% taken by the ten largest. The sequences come from peripheral blood, collected after pregnancy. The V gene is TRBV27, the J gene TRBJ1-3; possibly TRBD1 for D (6 bases). This sequence originates from a female donor with multiple sclerosis, enrolled in a pregnancy study. The CDR3 DNA sequence: TGTGCCAGCAGGCCTACAGGGTTCTCTGGAAACACCATATATTTT. It specifies CASRPTGFSGNTIYF.